The 2 T cell receptor beta chains listed next were all sequenced from one sample in a study of T-cell memory formation after mild COVID-19. TCRdb reprocessed the 5' RACE reads via MiXCR and lists one record per CDR3 protein. Found here are under 300,000 distinct CDR3 sequences, around 17% of them singletons; the top ten hold 3.5%. The sequencing input was PBMCs or a T cell subset sorted from them (not recorded which). The receptors derive from a man aged 18 to 30 who had mild COVID-19 (a few samples of this study predate the infection). Cell type and time point are not known.

This clonotype was seen at least ten times. The chain has TRBV5-1 and TRBJ1-2; D might be TRBD1 (5 bases). Germline V gene data show CDR1 as SGHRS and CDR2 as YFSETQ. The CDR3 loop spans 12 amino acids. V was trimmed by 7 bases and J by 5 bases, leaving 12 bases between them. The CDR3 nucleotides read TGCGCCAGCCGAGAGGGGCAATATGGCTACACCTTC. Protein product: CASREGQYGYTF. Full variable domain (missing parts from reference TRBV5-1 and TRBJ1-2): KAGVTQTPRYLIKTRGQQVTLSCSPISGHRSVSWYQQTPGQGLQFLFEYFSETQRNKGNFPGRFSGRQFSNSRSEMNVSTLELGDSALYLCASREGQYGYTFGSGTRLTVV.

The chain recombines TRBV21-1 with TRBJ1-2; TRBD1, the table's D call, lacks a check against the DNA. TRBV21-1 is given as a pseudogene. This CDR3 has 16 amino acids. The CDR3 reads CASSKVGPDRGRGYTF. In DNA, the CDR3 is TGTGCCAGCAGCAAAGTGGGGCCGGACAGGGGACGTGGCTACACCTTC.